The sequence of this T cell receptor (beta chain) was determined in a study of blood T cell repertoires in COVID-19. Sequencing was performed with immunoSEQ multiplex PCR; in TCRdb, only in-frame clones are kept and a portion is missing. This table holds roughly 120,000 clones, around 86% found once. The TCR sequence derives from a man aged 70-80 years with acute or convalescent COVID-19. The sample comprised peripheral blood.

The CDR3 region is CASSEAIPPHF. The CDR3 nucleotides are TGTGCCAGCAGTGAAGCCATTCCCCCCCATTTT. The V call is TRBV6-1, the J call TRBJ1-5, with D unresolved. The germline V gene has CDR1 MNHNS and CDR2 SASEGT. Trimming pared 0 bases from V and 16 bases from J, leaving 10 bases between. The CDR3 sequence is 11 residues long.